The entry that follows covers one T cell receptor beta chain sequence. Its antigen is currently unknown. These data belong to a study of T cells expressing NK-cell markers. Study conclusions and caveats: The study found dominant NKG2C+ clonotypes at about 1.0-7.0% of CD8+ T cells in roughly six donors.

5'RACE template switching with UMIs produced the TCR beta cDNA. TCRdb reanalyzed the 5' RACE reads and collapses them to one entry per CDR3 protein, without DNA. The sample includes 550,000 to 600,000 distinct CDR3 sequences. In germline, CDR1 is SEHNR, CDR2 FQNEAQ (reference sequence). This CDR3 is built from 15 residues. The rearrangement links TRBV7-9 to TRBJ2-7; the D call from TCRdb, TRBD1, cannot be confirmed without DNA. The TCR sequence derives from a man younger than 35 in good health. The source material was blood T cells: a sorted CD56 or NKG2C T cell subset, CD4+ or CD8+ T cells, or bulk PBMC T cells (not recorded which). CDR3 amino acids: CASSPRDRVSAEQYF.